This T cell receptor beta chain was sequenced for a study of T cells in Graves' hyperthyroidism and ophthalmopathy. The TCR beta CDR3 regions underwent amplification using RNA transcripts as the source. The HTBI primer set served for first-round RT-PCR of the TCR CDR3. TCRdb re-derived calls from the multiplex PCR reads in MiXCR, one entry per CDR3 protein. The data contain under 550,000 distinct CDR3 sequences, about 20% of them seen just once; the ten biggest clones take up approximately 48%. Germline loops: CDR1 GTSNPN, CDR2 SVGIG (reference sequence). V was pared by 8 bases and J by 0 bases, with 13 bases between. The CDR3 contains 13 residues. Concerning this clonotype itself: This may be a read error: a much more frequent sequence differs by one nucleotide. Lacking the conserved final phenylalanine or tryptophan, this CDR3 likely reflects a read error.

Material: blood. V usage is TRBV30 and J usage is TRBJ1-1; D is unresolved. The receptor's source is a man in his forties or fifties with Graves' ophthalmopathy. CDR3 amino acids: CAGRRNLNTEAFL. The CDR3 DNA follows: TGTGCCGGTAGGCGGAACCTGAACACTGAAGCTTTCCTT.